A selection of T cell receptor beta chains follows, all from one sample in a study of control samples from healthy donors and cancer patients. Using immunoSEQ multiplex PCR, the repertoire was profiled, and TCRdb retains in-frame clones only, with some absent. The table lists several thousand clones, 90% to 95% of them singletons. The sample comprised PBMCs. These receptors all stem from a man aged 55 to 70 with colorectal cancer. CDR3s include the opening cysteine and the closing phenylalanine or tryptophan. Fields, in order: D gene, J gene, V gene, clone size, CDR3 DNA, CDR3 protein. The D gene is left open where the match is weak. The size field is filled for only some rows; it gives once, few, many or a size class.

TRBD1,TRBJ2-7,TRBV5-6,-,TGTGCCAGCAGCCCGACCGGGACAGGGAGGGTCGAGCAGTACTTC,CASSPTGTGRVEQYF
-,TRBJ1-2,TRBV3-1/TRBV3-2,-,TGTGCCAGCAGCCAAGTCGATAGGGACTGGGGCTACACCTTC,CASSQVDRDWGYTF
-,TRBJ2-7,TRBV2,-,TGTGCCAGCAGTGAAACCCCCTACGAGCAGTACTTC,CASSETPYEQYF
-,TRBJ1-1,TRBV12-3/TRBV12-4,-,TGTGCCAGCAGGGGACAGAACACTGAAGCTTTCTTT,CASRGQNTEAFF
-,TRBJ1-2,TRBV4-1,-,TGCGCCAGCAGCCAAGTGGATGGCAGCTACTATGGCTACACCTTC,CASSQVDGSYYGYTF
-,TRBJ2-3,TRBV5-1,once,TGCGCCAGCAGCTTGGTTCTTCGCACAGATACGCAGTATTTT,CASSLVLRTDTQYF
TRBD1,TRBJ2-5,TRBV5-1,-,TGCGCCAGCTTTTCGGGACAGCAATTCCAAGAGACCCAGTACTTC,CASFSGQQFQETQYF
-,TRBJ2-1,TRBV29-1,-,TGCAGCGTTGCTGTGTGGGATGATCTGTTCTTC,CSVAVWDDLFF
TRBD2,TRBJ2-5,TRBV6-2/TRBV6-3,once,TGTGCCAGCAGTTACGAGATGGGCGGGGGAGTTCAAGAGACCCAGTACTTC,CASSYEMGGGVQETQYF
TRBD1,TRBJ1-6,TRBV27,once,TGTGCCAGCAGTTTAAGAGGGGTCTTCCAGGGGGATAATTCACCCCTCCACTTT,CASSLRGVFQGDNSPLHF
TRBD1,TRBJ2-2,TRBV19,-,TGTGCCAGTAGTCCTCAGGGACAGGGGATCACCGGGGAGCTGTTTTTT,CASSPQGQGITGELFF
TRBD1,TRBJ1-2,TRBV28,-,TGTGCCAGCAGGACGCCGGGACAGGGGGCGGCTGGCTACACCTTC,CASRTPGQGAAGYTF
-,TRBJ1-2,TRBV5-1,-,TGCGCCAGCAGCTTGGACAGGCCACATGAACATGGCTACACCTTC,CASSLDRPHEHGYTF
-,TRBJ1-5,TRBV2,once,TGTGCCAGCAGTGCCGGGGACGTAAATCAGCCCCAGCATTTT,CASSAGDVNQPQHF
TRBD1,TRBJ1-1,TRBV6-5,-,TGTGCCAGCAGTAAACAGGGGATGAACACTGAAGCTTTCTTT,CASSKQGMNTEAFF
TRBD1,TRBJ1-1,TRBV7-9,few,TGTGCCAGCACCCTAACCGGGACAGCGAACACTGAAGCTTTCTTT,CASTLTGTANTEAFF
-,TRBJ2-2,TRBV7-2,-,TGTGCCAGCAGCCGGTGGACCGGGGAGCTGTTTTTT,CASSRWTGELFF
-,TRBJ2-1,TRBV3-1/TRBV3-2,-,TGTGCCAGCAGCCCAGGGTATGAGCAGTTCTTC,CASSPGYEQFF
-,TRBJ2-1,TRBV2,once,TGTGCCAGCAGTGGGGTCAACAATGAGCAGTTCTTC,CASSGVNNEQFF
TRBD1,TRBJ1-6,TRBV5-1,-,TGCGCCAGCAGCCCAGGGGGCGCTTCACCCCTCCACTTT,CASSPGGASPLHF
-,TRBJ1-6,TRBV12-3/TRBV12-4,-,TGTGCCAGCAACTTCGAAGGAAGTCTGACCCTCCACTTT,CASNFEGSLTLHF
-,TRBJ1-5,TRBV28,-,TGTGCCAGCAGACCCCTCGACAGAGTTAGCAATCAGCCCCAGCATTTT,CASRPLDRVSNQPQHF
-,TRBJ1-1,TRBV5-1,-,TGCGCCAGCCATAGGAGGGGGGACACTGAAGCTTTCTTT,CASHRRGDTEAFF
-,TRBJ1-3,TRBV3-1/TRBV3-2,-,TGTGCCAGCAGCCTAAGTGTTCCAGGCCACGGGTATTTGGTAGACACCATATATTTT,CASSLSVPGHGYLVDTIYF
-,TRBJ1-1,TRBV18,-,TGTGCCAGCTCTCTTAGACGGGGGGGCACTGAAGCTTTCTTT,CASSLRRGGTEAFF